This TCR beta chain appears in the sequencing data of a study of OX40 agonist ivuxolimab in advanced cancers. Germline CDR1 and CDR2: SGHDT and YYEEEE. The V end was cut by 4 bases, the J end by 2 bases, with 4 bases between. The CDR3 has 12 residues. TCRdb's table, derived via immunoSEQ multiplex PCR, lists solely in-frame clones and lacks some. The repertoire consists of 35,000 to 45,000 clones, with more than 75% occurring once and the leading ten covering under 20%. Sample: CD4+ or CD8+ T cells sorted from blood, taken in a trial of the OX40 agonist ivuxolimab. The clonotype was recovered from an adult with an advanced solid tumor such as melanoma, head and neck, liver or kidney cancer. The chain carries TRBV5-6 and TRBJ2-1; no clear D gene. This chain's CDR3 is CASSHPYNEQFF. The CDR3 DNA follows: TGTGCCAGCAGCCACCCCTACAATGAGCAGTTCTTC. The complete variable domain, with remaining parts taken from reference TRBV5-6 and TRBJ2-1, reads DAGVTQSPTHLIKTRGQQVTLRCSPKSGHDTVSWYQQALGQGPQFIFQYYEEEERQRGNFPDRFSGHQFPNYSSELNVNALLLGDSALYLCASSHPYNEQFFGPGTRLTVL.